This T cell receptor (beta chain) was sequenced during a study of blood T cell repertoires in COVID-19. The wider study: Samples of COVID-19 (acute and convalescent) were obtained from the United States, Italy and Spain.

CDR1 is SGHVS, CDR2 FQNEAQ, per germline. The CDR3 totals 17 residues. V gave up 0 bases and J gave up 5 bases, with 19 bases separating them. Only in-frame clones appear in the TCRdb table, and some are missing; sequencing was by immunoSEQ multiplex PCR. The sample consists of 110,000 or so clones, approximately 84% of them appearing once. This clonotype was sampled from a middle-aged woman with acute or convalescent COVID-19. V usage is TRBV7-8 and J usage is TRBJ1-1, with D possibly matching TRBD1 (6 bases). The sequencing input was peripheral blood. The CDR3 region is CASSLARAWGRTTEAFF. The DNA of the CDR3 is TGTGCCAGCAGCTTAGCGCGGGCGTGGGGGCGAACAACTGAAGCTTTCTTT.